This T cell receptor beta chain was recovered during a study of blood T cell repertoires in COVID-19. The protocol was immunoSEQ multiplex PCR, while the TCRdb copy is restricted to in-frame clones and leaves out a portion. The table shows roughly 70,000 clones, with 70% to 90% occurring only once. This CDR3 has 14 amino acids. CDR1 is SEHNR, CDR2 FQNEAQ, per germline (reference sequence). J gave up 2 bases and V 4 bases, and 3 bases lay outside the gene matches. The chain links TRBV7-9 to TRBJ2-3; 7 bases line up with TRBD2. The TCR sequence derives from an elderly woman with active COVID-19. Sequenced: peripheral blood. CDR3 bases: TGTGCCAGCAGCTACGGGGACTACACAGATACGCAGTATTTT. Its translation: CASSYGDYTDTQYF.